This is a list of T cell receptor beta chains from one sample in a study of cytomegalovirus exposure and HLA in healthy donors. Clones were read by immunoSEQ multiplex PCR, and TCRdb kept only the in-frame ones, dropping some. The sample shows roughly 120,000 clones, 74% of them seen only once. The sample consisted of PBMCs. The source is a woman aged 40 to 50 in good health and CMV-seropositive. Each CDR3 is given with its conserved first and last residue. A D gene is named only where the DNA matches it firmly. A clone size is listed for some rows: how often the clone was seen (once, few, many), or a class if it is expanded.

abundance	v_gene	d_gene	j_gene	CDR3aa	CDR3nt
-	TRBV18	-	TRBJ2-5	CASSPGGETQYF	TGTGCCAGCTCACCGGGGGGAGAGACCCAGTACTTC
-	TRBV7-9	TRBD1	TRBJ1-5	CASSLGTGEVRNQPQHF	TGTGCCAGCAGCTTAGGGACAGGGGAGGTTCGCAATCAGCCCCAGCATTTT
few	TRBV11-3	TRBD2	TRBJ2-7	CASSLALRLAGDSYEQYF	TGTGCCAGCAGCTTAGCCCTCCGGCTAGCGGGAGATTCCTACGAGCAGTACTTC
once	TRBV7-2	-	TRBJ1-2	CASSLTGDYGYTF	TGTGCCAGCAGCTTAACAGGAGACTATGGCTACACCTTC
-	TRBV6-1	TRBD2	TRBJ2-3	CASSEAWTSGITDTQYF	TGTGCCAGCAGTGAAGCTTGGACTAGCGGGATCACAGATACGCAGTATTTT
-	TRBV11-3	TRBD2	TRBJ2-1	CASSSIETSGSNEQFF	TGTGCCAGCAGCTCGATCGAGACTAGCGGGAGTAATGAGCAGTTCTTC
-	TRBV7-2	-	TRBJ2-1	CASSRRDFSYNEQFF	TGTGCCAGCAGCCGCCGGGACTTCTCCTACAATGAGCAGTTCTTC
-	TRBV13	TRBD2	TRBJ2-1	CASSQRMGTSGRNEQFF	TGTGCCAGCAGCCAAAGAATGGGGACTAGCGGGAGGAATGAGCAGTTCTTC
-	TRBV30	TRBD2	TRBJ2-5	CAWTRAGGPETQYF	TGTGCCTGGACTAGGGCGGGAGGGCCGGAGACCCAGTACTTC
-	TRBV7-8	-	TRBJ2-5	CASSLARQLQETQYF	TGTGCCAGCAGCTTAGCGCGACAGCTTCAAGAGACCCAGTACTTC
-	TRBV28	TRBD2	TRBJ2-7	CASSTPSGSHEQYF	TGTGCCAGCAGTACCCCTAGCGGGAGCCACGAGCAGTACTTC
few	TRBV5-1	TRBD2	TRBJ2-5	CASSSGPGLAEFQETQYF	TGCGCCAGCAGCTCGGGTCCTGGACTAGCGGAATTCCAAGAGACCCAGTACTTC
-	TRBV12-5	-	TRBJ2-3	CASGSGSADTQYF	TGTGCTAGTGGTAGTGGTAGCGCAGATACGCAGTATTTT
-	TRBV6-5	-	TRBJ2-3	CASQGPGTDTQYF	TGTGCCAGCCAGGGGCCGGGCACAGATACGCAGTATTTT
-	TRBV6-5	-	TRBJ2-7	CASNKAGPRYEQYF	TGTGCCAGCAACAAGGCAGGGCCTCGTTACGAGCAGTACTTC